This T cell receptor beta chain was captured by sequencing in a study of T cells after yellow fever vaccination (dated by TCRdb to the late 2010s). In terms of the full investigation: The SMART-Seq v4 Ultra Low Input RNA kit was used to prepare libraries from fractions with low cell numbers. Bulk TCR alpha and beta repertoires were sequenced longitudinally to track T-cell clones before and after primary and booster YFV17D yellow fever vaccination. Two healthy male donors, one aged 18 to 30 and one aged 30 to 39 years, were included in the cohort. Blood samples were taken at several timepoints before and after primary and secondary immunization, and bulk PBMC replicates and cell subsets were isolated. Findings and caveats that apply to the study as a whole: A small fraction of clonotypes showed up in both the CD4 and CD8 compartments, probably as a result of convergent recombination. Most clones expanded after primary vaccination (96% of CD4 and 80% to 90% of CD8) were re-detected after the booster, suggesting that broad memory maintenance occurred. Because abundant contaminating clonotypes from the bulk population could be contained in FACS-sorted repertoires, computational filtering was required. Because the study included only a couple of donors, the extent to which the findings can be generalized is limited. The secondary T-cell response was found to be weaker but faster than the primary response, with a peak reached on day 5 rather than on day 15.

Read against the paper, the sample's treatment or condition label means: live attenuated yellow fever vaccine strain. A standard Ficoll-Paque protocol was used to isolate PBMCs from peripheral blood. Dynabeads CD4 and CD8 positive selection kits were used to isolate CD4 and CD8 T-cell fractions. TriZol was used to extract RNA from bulk PBMCs, from CD4 and CD8 fractions, and from dextramer-positive and dextramer-negative fractions. The germline V gene (reference sequence) sets CDR1 to LGHDT and CDR2 to YNNKEL. V lost 3 bases and J lost 8 bases; the stretch between them is 21 bases long. The CDR3 has 16 amino acids, counting the end cysteine and phenylalanine. The entry retains the CDR3 DNA only, 48 bases that are in frame from base 1. Regarding this clonotype: The target of this receptor is not known. No qualities accompany the bases; no much larger clone lies one base away.

The sequencer listed for this sample is Illumina NovaSeq 6000. Synthesis of TCR cDNA relied on 5'RACE template switching, a step that introduced a universal primer site along with unique molecular identifiers. Priming of cDNA synthesis was performed from both the TCR alpha and TCR beta constant segments. Libraries were amplified in two PCR steps, with sample barcodes and sequencing adapters added in the second step. Sequencing of libraries was done on Illumina HiSeq 2500 (2x100 bp) or NovaSeq (2x150 bp). As for how the authors treated the data: Demultiplexing of reads and collapsing into UMI consensus sequences were performed with MIGEC, and V(D)J alignment was carried out with MiXCR. Vaccine-responding clonotypes were identified with edgeR using replicate PBMC samples, with FDR below 0.01 and a log2 fold change above 5 up to day 15 being required. Each bulk clonotype was labeled CD4 or CD8 based on which sequenced repertoire, CD4 or CD8, contained the clonotype at higher abundance. The public reads were reanalyzed by TCRdb: fastp trimming at Q25, MiXCR alignment, in-frame beta chains only. Rows are unified per CDR3 protein, each entry keeping the most common DNA and genes. The V and J calls follow TCRdb's processing rather than the paper's. This sample is represented by around 340,000 distinct CDR3 sequences; under 15% of them were singletons. The biggest ten clones account for roughly 3.1% of the sample.

The clonotype comes from a young man who received the YFV17D yellow fever vaccine. The chain joins TRBV3-1 to TRBJ2-3; the D segment could be TRBD1, given 6 matching bases. Specimen: CD4+ T cells sorted from PBMCs, collected 15 days after the yellow fever booster vaccination. The CDR3: CASSHHVQGSYGTQYF. The DNA sequence follows: TGTGCCAGCAGCCACCATGTCCAGGGGTCCTATGGTACGCAGTATTTT.